The clone carrying this T cell receptor beta chain has just a few counts. Its antigen is unknown. Researchers made TCR cDNA using 5'RACE template switching, and this step added a universal primer site and UMIs. MiXCR, run by TCRdb on the 5' RACE reads, gives a single entry per CDR3 protein. The sample carries some 300,000 distinct CDR3 sequences, around 8.6% recorded once. These data come from a study of T cells after yellow fever vaccination. Study-level background: The authors prepared low-cell-number fractions using SMART-Seq v4 Ultra Low Input.

This CDR3 is built from 12 residues. Germline V gene sequence: CDR1 SEHNR, CDR2 FQNEAQ (reference sequence). V shed 4 bases and J shed 7 bases, with 11 bases lying between them. Broader study findings: When the response was secondary, it was weaker but reached its peak faster, day 5 versus 15. Most clones from primary vaccination resurfaced after the booster (about 96% CD4, less than 90% CD8).

Sample: CD4+ T cells sorted from PBMCs, taken 5 days after the yellow fever booster vaccination. The TCR comes from a man between 18 and 29 years old who received the YFV17D yellow fever vaccine. The chain is built from TRBV7-9 and TRBJ2-7; tentative D call: TRBD1 (6 bases). The CDR3 nucleotides read TGTGCCAGCAGCTGGGACATTGGGGAGCAGTACGTC. The encoded protein is CASSWDIGEQYV.